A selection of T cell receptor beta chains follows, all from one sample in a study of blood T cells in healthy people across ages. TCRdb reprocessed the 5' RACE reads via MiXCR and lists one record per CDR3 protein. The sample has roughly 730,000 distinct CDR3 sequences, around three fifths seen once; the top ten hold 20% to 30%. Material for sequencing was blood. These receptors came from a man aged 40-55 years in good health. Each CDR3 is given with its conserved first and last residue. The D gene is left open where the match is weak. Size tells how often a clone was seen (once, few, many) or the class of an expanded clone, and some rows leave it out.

DNA: TGCGCCAGCAGCCAACTGGGCCGATACGAGCAGTACTTC
CDR3: CASSQLGRYEQYF
V: TRBV4-1
size: -
D: -
J: TRBJ2-7

DNA: TGTGCCAGCAGTTTACAGGGGGGATCCACAGATACGCAGTATTTT
CDR3: CASSLQGGSTDTQYF
V: TRBV12-3/TRBV12-4
size: -
D: -
J: TRBJ2-3

DNA: TGTGCCAGCAGCTTAAACATCGGTGGGAGGGAGACCCAGTACTTC
CDR3: CASSLNIGGRETQYF
V: TRBV7-9
size: -
D: -
J: TRBJ2-5

DNA: TGTGCCAGCAGCGCCCGGACAGGGGGAATGGGAAAACTGTTTTTT
CDR3: CASSARTGGMGKLFF
V: TRBV12-3/TRBV12-4
size: -
D: TRBD1
J: TRBJ1-4

DNA: TGTGCCAGCAGCCCCCCAGTTAGCGGGGGGTACAATGAGCAGTTCTTC
CDR3: CASSPPVSGGYNEQFF
V: TRBV28
size: few
D: TRBD2
J: TRBJ2-1

DNA: TGTGCCATCAGTTCCGGGACAGGGGCATACGAGCAGTACTTC
CDR3: CAISSGTGAYEQYF
V: TRBV10-3
size: -
D: TRBD1
J: TRBJ2-7

DNA: TGTGCCAGCCAAGAGACCCAGTACTTC
CDR3: CASQETQYF
V: TRBV27
size: many
D: -
J: TRBJ2-5

DNA: TGCGCCAGCAGCCAATACGCGGGACAGGGGGCTGATTCACCCCTCCACTTT
CDR3: CASSQYAGQGADSPLHF
V: TRBV4-1
size: -
D: TRBD1
J: TRBJ1-6

DNA: TGTGCCAGCAGTTCAACTAGCGCGAGCTCCTACAATGAGCAGTTCTTC
CDR3: CASSSTSASSYNEQFF
V: TRBV7-3
size: -
D: TRBD2
J: TRBJ2-1

DNA: TGTGCCAGCAGAAGCCAGGAAGGGGTCGAGCAGTACTTC
CDR3: CASRSQEGVEQYF
V: TRBV27
size: -
D: -
J: TRBJ2-7

DNA: TGCAGTGCTTGCCCCGTGACAGGGTTTGAAGCTTTCTTT
CDR3: CSACPVTGFEAFF
V: TRBV20-1
size: -
D: TRBD1
J: TRBJ1-1

DNA: TGTGCCAGCAGCCCCGAAGGGGTGAGGGGCTACACCTTC
CDR3: CASSPEGVRGYTF
V: TRBV9
size: -
D: -
J: TRBJ1-2

DNA: TGCGCCAGCAGCCATGGAAACAGGGCGAACATTCAGTACTTC
CDR3: CASSHGNRANIQYF
V: TRBV4-1
size: -
D: -
J: TRBJ2-4

DNA: TGTGCCAGCAGCCCAACGCCTGACTTGGGGTATGGCTACACCTTC
CDR3: CASSPTPDLGYGYTF
V: TRBV6-6
size: -
D: -
J: TRBJ1-2

DNA: TGCAGTGCCTTAACCCGACTAGCGGGTAGCTCCTACAATGAGCAGTTCTTC
CDR3: CSALTRLAGSSYNEQFF
V: TRBV20-1
size: many
D: TRBD2
J: TRBJ2-1

DNA: TGTGCCAGCAGCTCCACATCCACGGGACAGATCTCTGGGGCCAACGTCCTGACTTTC
CDR3: CASSSTSTGQISGANVLTF
V: TRBV7-3
size: -
D: TRBD1
J: TRBJ2-6

DNA: TGTGCCAGCAGCTCCGGGACTCAGCCCCAGCATTTT
CDR3: CASSSGTQPQHF
V: TRBV13
size: few
D: -
J: TRBJ1-5

DNA: TGCAGTGCTACACCACTAGCGGGAGGCCCCTCCTACGAGCAGTACTTC
CDR3: CSATPLAGGPSYEQYF
V: TRBV20-1
size: -
D: TRBD2
J: TRBJ2-7